These 25 T cell receptor beta chains came from one sample sequenced in a study of CD8 T cells in ankylosing spondylitis. Findings and limits, study-wide: Seemingly characteristic of ankylosing spondylitis blood was a TCR beta motif consisting of roughly 8 highly homologous variants.

These receptors lack a known antigen. TCRdb itself ran the 5' RACE reads through MiXCR, one entry per CDR3 protein. The sample lists under 950,000 distinct CDR3 sequences, 15% to 20% occurring once. Input material: blood, either unsorted or a sorted T cell fraction (not recorded which). Receptors originate from a male donor with ankylosing spondylitis.

The V and J genes are TRBV20-1 and TRBJ2-1, with TRBD2 identical over 9 bases. Germline CDR1 DFQATT, CDR2 SNEGSKA (reference sequence). The CDR3 extends over 14 amino acids. Germline trimming cut 6 bases from V and 8 bases from J; bases unmatched to any gene: 11. The CDR3 DNA is TGCAGTGCCGTACTGGGGACTAGCAAGCATGAGCAGTTCTTC. It yields the protein CSAVLGTSKHEQFF.

The chain is built from TRBV5-1 and TRBJ2-7; TRBD1 matches at 10 bases. The germline V gene has CDR1 SGHRS and CDR2 YFSETQ. V lost 4 bases to trimming and J lost 4 bases; unmatched junction nucleotides: 5. The CDR3 extends over 14 amino acids. As DNA, the CDR3 is TGCGCCAGCAGCACAGGACAGGGGGAATACGAGCAGTACTTC. This encodes CASSTGQGEYEQYF.

This clonotype was observed at least ten times. The CDR3 nucleotides are TGCGCCAGCACCACGGACGGAGAACAGTTCTACGAGCAGTACTTC. Residues: CASTTDGEQFYEQYF. The chain uses TRBV10-1 and TRBJ2-7; D call uncertain. CDR3 length: 15 amino acids. Trimming stripped 7 bases from V and 3 bases from J, with 19 bases between. The germline CDR1 and CDR2 sequences are WNHNN and SYGVQD (reference sequence).

The chain combines TRBV4-1 with TRBJ1-4, with 7 bases fitting TRBD1. This CDR3 has 16 amino acids. Looked up from germline, CDR1 is MGHRA and CDR2 is YSYEKL. Germline trimming cut 1 base from V and 8 bases from J; bases unmatched to any gene: 10. The CDR3 here is CASSQGQGKLGEKLFF. The CDR3 nucleotides are TGCGCCAGCAGCCAAGGACAGGGCAAGCTTGGCGAAAAACTGTTTTTT.

In this sample, this clonotype turned up a few times. The V gene is TRBV12-3 or TRBV12-4, the J gene TRBJ1-1; a weak D match, TRBD1 (5 bases). Trimming removed 3 bases at V and 0 bases at J, with 14 bases between. The CDR3 has 16 residues. CDR3 in amino acids: CASSLMVGTLNTEAFF. The CDR3 DNA follows: TGTGCCAGCAGTTTGATGGTTGGGACCTTGAACACTGAAGCTTTCTTT.

This clonotype was recorded a few times. V gene TRBV12-3 or TRBV12-4 combines with J gene TRBJ2-3; weak D call: TRBD1 (7 bases). This CDR3 comprises 13 residues. Trimming took off 6 bases at V and 5 bases at J, with 12 bases between the two ends. DNA for the CDR3: TGTGCCAGCAGCCAGGGGGGCGTAGATACGCAGTATTTT. The encoded protein is CASSQGGVDTQYF.

This clonotype was seen only a few times. CDR3 coding DNA: TGTGCCAGCAGCGCGACAGGAGATAGTGGCTACACCTTC. Encoded protein: CASSATGDSGYTF. This rearrangement joins TRBV7-9 to TRBJ1-2; a possible D gene is TRBD1 (6 bases). Germline V gene sequence: CDR1 SEHNR, CDR2 FQNEAQ (reference sequence). With 5 bases removed from V and 7 bases from J, the gap between germline ends came to 14 bases. The CDR3 has 13 amino acids.

The J gene is TRBJ2-3, the V gene TRBV10-3; 7 bases line up with TRBD2. The V gene's germline CDR1 is ENHRY and CDR2 SYGVKD. V lost 0 bases to trimming and J lost 5 bases; unmatched junction nucleotides: 17. The length of the CDR3 is 19 residues. The CDR3: CAISESSDLAVPPGDTQYF. The CDR3 DNA reads TGTGCCATCAGTGAGTCGAGTGATCTAGCGGTCCCACCGGGAGATACGCAGTATTTT.

This clonotype was counted only a few times. The rearrangement links TRBV5-1 to TRBJ2-5, with 11 bases identical to TRBD2. The CDR3 sequence is 15 residues long. Germline assignment: CDR1 SGHRS and CDR2 YFSETQ. V gave up 2 bases and J gave up 3 bases; unmatched junction bases: 3. The CDR3 reads CASSLPGLAEETQYF. The CDR3 DNA reads as TGCGCCAGCAGCTTACCGGGACTAGCGGAAGAGACCCAGTACTTC.

This clonotype has more than one count but fewer than ten. This chain joins TRBV18 and TRBJ2-7, with 7 nucleotides matching TRBD1. This CDR3 region has 15 residues. The ends lost 3 bases at V and 2 bases at J; junction bases unmatched: 7. From germline, CDR1 is KGHSH and CDR2 LQKENI. The CDR3 coding sequence is TGTGCCAGCTCACCTGACAGGGCGCGGGCCTACGAGCAGTACTTC. This gives the protein CASSPDRARAYEQYF.

Only a few counts were recorded for this clonotype. The rearrangement joins TRBV9 to TRBJ2-5; a possible D gene is TRBD2 (5 bases). The CDR3 totals 12 residues. Per germline, CDR1 SGDLS and CDR2 YYNGEE. The V end lost 9 bases, the J end lost 4 bases, and 13 bases lay between the germline ends. CDR3 in amino acids: CATPLVSETQYF. The DNA of the CDR3 is TGTGCCACCCCACTAGTTTCAGAGACCCAGTACTTC.

The chain employs TRBV12-3 or TRBV12-4 and TRBJ1-1; D gene uncertain. The CDR3 runs 14 residues. Trimming removed 6 bases at V and 0 bases at J, with 11 bases between. The CDR3 sequence is CASRKQPMNTEAFF. For the CDR3, the DNA is TGTGCCAGCAGGAAACAACCGATGAACACTGAAGCTTTCTTT.

This clonotype showed up just a few times. The rearrangement links TRBV4-1 to TRBJ2-1; TRBD2 agrees at 12 bases. This CDR3 comprises 15 residues. The V and J ends lost 2 bases and 6 bases, in that order; junction bases with no gene match: 2. The germline CDR1 and CDR2 sequences are MGHRA and YSYEKL. CDR3 in amino acids: CASSQPSGGANEQFF. The CDR3 DNA reads TGCGCCAGCAGCCAACCTAGCGGGGGGGCCAATGAGCAGTTCTTC.

The chain employs TRBV5-1 and TRBJ2-3, with D maybe TRBD1 (6 bases). CDR1 and CDR2 from the germline V gene are SGHRS and YFSETQ. The CDR3 runs 15 residues. Trimming took 4 bases from V and 0 from J, leaving 12 bases between them. The CDR3 DNA follows: TGCGCCAGCAGCCAAGGGACAACTAGCACAGATACGCAGTATTTT. Translated: CASSQGTTSTDTQYF.

This sequence joins TRBV20-1 and TRBJ1-5, with D possibly being TRBD1 (6 bases). V was clipped by 6 bases and J by 0 bases, with 9 bases between them. CDR3 length equals 13 residues. Germline V gives CDR1 DFQATT, CDR2 SNEGSKA (reference sequence). Here the CDR3 DNA reads TGCAGTGCCAGGGGTTATAGCAATCAGCCCCAGCATTTT. Translating it yields CSARGYSNQPQHF.

This clonotype was seen at least ten times. CDR3 protein: CASGAGTYGYTF. CDR3 bases: TGTGCCAGTGGGGCAGGGACCTATGGCTACACCTTC. The rearrangement joins TRBV12-3 or TRBV12-4 to TRBJ1-2; D is possibly TRBD1 (5 bases). V gave up 9 bases and J gave up 4 bases, with 12 bases separating them. CDR3 length: 12 amino acids.

The rearrangement joins TRBV7-2 to TRBJ2-3, with D tentatively TRBD1 (6 bases). The length of the CDR3 is 16 residues. Trimming stripped 0 bases from V and 3 bases from J, with 13 bases between. Germline values: CDR1 SGHTA, CDR2 FQGNSA. The CDR3 here is CASSLASSGVTDTQYF. The CDR3 DNA reads as TGTGCCAGCAGCTTAGCGTCATCAGGGGTAACAGATACGCAGTATTTT.

The rearrangement links TRBV6-1 to TRBJ2-7; D is unclear. V was pared by 6 bases and J by 7 bases, with 13 bases between. The CDR3 totals 12 residues. Germline CDR1 MNHNS, CDR2 SASEGT. The CDR3 sequence is CASRIGTREQYF. The CDR3 nucleotides are TGTGCCAGCAGGATAGGCACAAGGGAGCAGTACTTC.

The gene calls are TRBV6-2 or TRBV6-3 and TRBJ1-1; 7 positions match TRBD1. Unmatched junction bases numbered 5, after V lost 4 bases and J lost 0 bases. Germline CDR1 and CDR2: MNHEY and SVGEGT. The CDR3 is 15 residues long. This chain's CDR3 is CASSSGQLMNTEAFF. The CDR3 coding sequence is TGTGCCAGCAGTTCGGGACAGCTCATGAACACTGAAGCTTTCTTT.

The V gene is TRBV3-1, the J gene TRBJ1-2; D unclear. The V and J ends lost 0 bases and 5 bases respectively, with 4 bases between them. Germline CDR1 and CDR2: LGHDT and YNNKEL (reference sequence). The CDR3 totals 12 residues. CDR3 protein: CASSQECYGYTF. As DNA, the CDR3 is TGTGCCAGCAGCCAAGAGTGTTATGGCTACACCTTC.

The V gene is TRBV5-6, the J gene TRBJ2-7; TRBD2 agrees at 7 bases. The CDR3 loop spans 13 amino acids. Germline assignment: CDR1 SGHDT and CDR2 YYEEEE. V lost 7 bases to trimming and J lost 4 bases; unmatched junction nucleotides: 8. The CDR3 DNA reads as TGTGCCAGCGCCCTCCCGGGGGGTTACGAGCAGTACTTC. This encodes CASALPGGYEQYF.

This clonotype showed up just a few times. CDR3 loop: CAISGQTVPTGELFF. DNA for the CDR3: TGTGCCATCAGCGGACAGACCGTTCCGACCGGGGAGCTGTTTTTT. The chain employs TRBV10-3 and TRBJ2-2, with a possible D match to TRBD1 (6 bases). Germline-derived CDR1 and CDR2 are ENHRY and SYGVKD. V was cut by 6 bases and J by 5 bases, with 16 bases left in between. The CDR3 is made up of 15 amino acids.

The chain has TRBV27 and TRBJ2-5; 13 bases are shared with TRBD2. V shed 9 bases, J shed 5 bases, and the junction held 6 bases outside the gene matches. Germline V gives CDR1 MNHEY, CDR2 SMNVEV (reference sequence). CDR3 size: 14 residues. The CDR3 DNA reads as TGTGCCAGTCGGACTAGCGGGGGATGGGAGACCCAGTACTTC. Amino acid sequence: CASRTSGGWETQYF.

This chain links TRBV7-2 with TRBJ2-1; D perhaps matches TRBD2 (6 bases). Germline lookup yields CDR1 SGHTA and CDR2 FQGNSA. The CDR3 contains 14 residues. Trimming took 3 bases from V and 8 from J, leaving 14 bases between them. The CDR3 region has the DNA TGTGCCAGCAGCTTTGATGGGGGGAGCCATGAGCAGTTCTTC. It codes for CASSFDGGSHEQFF.

The chain has TRBV6-1 and TRBJ1-2; TRBD1 aligns across 9 bases. Unmatched junction bases numbered 15, after V lost 7 bases and J lost 0 bases. This CDR3 comprises 18 residues. Germline values: CDR1 MNHNS, CDR2 SASEGT. CDR3 in DNA: TGTGCCAGCACCAAAGGTCACAGGGGGCCCTTAGCTAACTATGGCTACACCTTC. Its translation is CASTKGHRGPLANYGYTF.